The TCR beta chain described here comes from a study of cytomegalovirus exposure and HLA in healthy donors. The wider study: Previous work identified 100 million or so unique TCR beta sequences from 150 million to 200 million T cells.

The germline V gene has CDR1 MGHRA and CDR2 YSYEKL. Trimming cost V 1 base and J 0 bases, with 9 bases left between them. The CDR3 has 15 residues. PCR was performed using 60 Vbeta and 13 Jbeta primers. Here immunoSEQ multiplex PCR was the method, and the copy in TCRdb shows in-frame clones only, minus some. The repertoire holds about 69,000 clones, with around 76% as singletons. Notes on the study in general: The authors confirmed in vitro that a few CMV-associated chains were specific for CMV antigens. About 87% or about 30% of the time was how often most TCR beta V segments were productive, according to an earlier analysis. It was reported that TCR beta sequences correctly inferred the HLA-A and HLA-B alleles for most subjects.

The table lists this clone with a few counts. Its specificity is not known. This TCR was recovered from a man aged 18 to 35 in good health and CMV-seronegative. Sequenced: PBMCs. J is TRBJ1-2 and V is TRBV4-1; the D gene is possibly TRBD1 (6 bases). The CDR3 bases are TGCGCCAGCAGCCAAGGTAGGGGGACTAACTATGGCTACACCTTC. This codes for CASSQGRGTNYGYTF.